These 23 T cell receptor beta chains originate from one sample sequenced in a study of early T cells in non-severe SARS-CoV-2 infection. From the 5' RACE reads, TCRdb called clonotypes with MiXCR, one entry per CDR3 protein. The sample contains some 64,000 distinct CDR3 sequences, roughly 18% of which appear only once. The source was whole blood, collected at baseline. These receptor sequences come from an adult who was a healthcare worker with PCR-confirmed SARS-CoV-2 infection or an uninfected control (not recorded which).

This clonotype was found many times. The chain couples TRBV19 to TRBJ1-5; D remains unclear. This CDR3 is built from 15 residues. Trimming left V 5 bases short and J 1 base short, with 12 bases between. CDR1 and CDR2 (germline): LNHDA, SQIVND (reference sequence). The DNA for the CDR3 is TGTGCCAGTAGTCCCTGGGCAGACAGCAATCAGCCCCAGCATTTT. It yields the protein CASSPWADSNQPQHF.

This clonotype occurred a few times. V usage is TRBV12-3 or TRBV12-4 and J usage is TRBJ2-1, with 7 positions matching TRBD1. V was clipped by 5 bases and J by 5 bases; unmatched bases: 6. The CDR3 is 14 amino acids. CDR3 bases: TGTGCCAGCAGTGGGAACAGGGGTCACAATGAGCAGTTCTTC. Protein product: CASSGNRGHNEQFF.

This clonotype was seen a few times. This chain uses TRBV2 with TRBJ2-1, with D tentatively TRBD1 or TRBD2 (5 bases each). V lost 6 bases to trimming and J lost 0 bases, with 12 bases between them. The CDR3 has 15 amino acids. Looked up from germline, CDR1 is SNHLY and CDR2 is FYNNEI. In DNA, the CDR3 is TGTGCCAGCAGCCGGGGCAGGGCCTCCTACAATGAGCAGTTCTTC. Its translation is CASSRGRASYNEQFF.

This clonotype has a count of ten or more. The V call is TRBV9, the J call TRBJ2-1; TRBD2 aligns across 7 bases. CDR3 length: 19 residues. Unmatched junction bases numbered 15, after V lost 3 bases and J lost 0 bases. The V gene's germline CDR1 is SGDLS and CDR2 YYNGEE. The CDR3 here is CASSETRGGSDNSYNEQFF. CDR3 nucleotide sequence: TGTGCCAGCAGCGAGACCCGAGGCGGGAGCGACAACTCCTACAATGAGCAGTTCTTC.

The chain employs TRBV9 and TRBJ1-1; D is possibly TRBD1 (5 bases). V gave up 4 bases and J gave up 4 bases, with 11 bases separating them. Germline CDR1 and CDR2: SGDLS and YYNGEE. The CDR3 extends over 13 amino acids. The CDR3 protein is CASSPAGRTEAFF. CDR3 nucleotide sequence: TGTGCCAGCAGCCCCGCGGGGCGCACTGAAGCTTTCTTT.

This clonotype was seen only a few times. The chain combines TRBV6-1 with TRBJ2-7; the match to TRBD1 covers 9 bases. The length of the CDR3 is 15 residues. The J segment lost 0 bases and the V segment lost 1 base, leaving 1 base of the junction unmatched. The germline CDR1 and CDR2 sequences are MNHNS and SASEGT. The CDR3 nucleotides read TGTGCCAGCAGTGAAGGGGACAGGGACTCCTACGAGCAGTACTTC. It encodes CASSEGDRDSYEQYF.

This clonotype has a count of ten or more. This chain connects TRBV6-2 or TRBV6-3 to TRBJ1-2; D gene uncertain. Germline CDR1 and CDR2: MNHEY and SVGEGT. The CDR3 covers 14 residues. The germline V and J ends were trimmed by 0 bases and 9 bases, with 14 bases remaining between them. For the CDR3, the DNA is TGTGCCAGCAGTTACTCGGGGAAGTCAAGTAGCTACACCTTC. Translation: CASSYSGKSSSYTF.

This clonotype was counted ten times or more. The chain joins TRBV9 to TRBJ2-1; 10 nucleotides agree with TRBD2. The germline V gene encodes CDR1 SGDLS and CDR2 YYNGEE. The trim removed 4 bases at V and 4 bases at J, leaving 14 bases unmatched. The length of the CDR3 is 18 residues. In nucleotides, the CDR3 is TGTGCCAGCAGCACCCGCCCAACTAGCGGGGTAATATACAATGAGCAGTTCTTC. Its protein is CASSTRPTSGVIYNEQFF.

The chain combines TRBV28 with TRBJ2-7; no clear D. CDR1 and CDR2 (germline): MDHEN, SYDVKM. Trimming removed 3 bases at V and 5 bases at J, with 11 bases between. The CDR3 extends over 13 amino acids. CDR3 protein: CASSFGTGDEQYF. For the CDR3, the DNA is TGTGCCAGCAGTTTTGGCACGGGCGACGAGCAGTACTTC.

This clonotype has a handful of counts. The chain couples TRBV29-1 to TRBJ2-1; no firm D call. CDR1 and CDR2 (germline): SQVTM, ANQGSEA. V was clipped by 2 bases and J by 3 bases, with 2 bases between them. This CDR3 is built from 11 residues. In DNA form, the CDR3 reads TGCAGCGTTGAATTCTACAATGAGCAGTTCTTC. As protein: CSVEFYNEQFF.

The chain joins TRBV18 to TRBJ2-7, with TRBD2 matching over 12 bases. The CDR3 is 16 amino acids. Germline-derived CDR1 and CDR2 are KGHSH and LQKENI. V lost 3 bases and J lost 3; bases outside the gene matches: 6. DNA for the CDR3: TGTGCCAGCTCACCCAGACTAGCGGGAGCGGTCTACGAGCAGTACTTC. Translated, it gives CASSPRLAGAVYEQYF.

The chain couples TRBV6-6 to TRBJ2-6; D perhaps matches TRBD1 (5 bases). The CDR3 contains 18 residues. Germline CDR1 reads MNHNY; CDR2 reads SVGAGI (reference sequence). The V and J ends lost 4 bases and 0 bases respectively, with 16 bases between them. CDR3 nucleotides: TGTGCCAGCAGTTTCATAACAGGCCTTTTCTCTGGGGCCAACGTCCTGACTTTC. It translates to CASSFITGLFSGANVLTF.

Comment on this clonotype: A much larger clonotype is one base distant, so this may be a read error. The rearrangement links TRBV9 to TRBJ2-1, with 9 bases that match TRBD1. Unmatched junction bases numbered 8, after V lost 2 bases and J lost 5 bases. Per the germline V gene, CDR1 is SGDLS and CDR2 is YYNGEE. This CDR3 contains 16 residues. The CDR3 spells CASSVDTGQGNNEQFF. The CDR3 nucleotides are TGTGCCAGCAGCGTTGACACCGGACAGGGGAACAATGAGCAGTTCTTC.

This clonotype was detected only a few times. The chain joins TRBV7-2 to TRBJ1-5; D gene ambiguous. V was trimmed by 6 bases and J by 0 bases, leaving 6 bases between them. Germline V lookup: CDR1 SGHTA, CDR2 FQGNSA. This CDR3 comprises 13 residues. DNA for the CDR3: TGTGCCAGCAGAGCGAATAGCAATCAGCCCCAGCATTTT. Translated: CASRANSNQPQHF.

This clonotype was seen more than once but under ten times. The rearrangement links TRBV5-5 to TRBJ1-1, with TRBD1 identical over 7 bases. The V and J ends lost 5 bases and 5 bases, in that order; junction bases with no gene match: 9. Germline loops: CDR1 SGHKS, CDR2 YYEKEE (reference sequence). The CDR3 runs to 14 residues. The CDR3 DNA reads TGTGCCAGCAGGCTGACAGGGCTGAGGACTGAAGCTTTCTTT. Its protein is CASRLTGLRTEAFF.

This clonotype was found a few times. The chain combines TRBV7-2 with TRBJ2-3, with no clear D. The CDR3 consists of 14 residues. Trimming removed 2 bases from V and 0 bases from J, with 6 bases in between. The germline CDR1 and CDR2 sequences are SGHTA and FQGNSA. The DNA for the CDR3 is TGTGCCAGCAGCTTATCGGCTAGCACAGATACGCAGTATTTT. Translating gives CASSLSASTDTQYF.

This clonotype has only a few counts. The rearrangement uses TRBV7-9 and TRBJ1-4; tentative D call: TRBD1 (6 bases). The V end was cut by 5 bases, the J end by 7 bases, with 14 bases between. The CDR3 covers 14 residues. Germline V gives CDR1 SEHNR, CDR2 FQNEAQ (reference sequence). CDR3 sequence: CASSPTGVLEKLFF. CDR3 DNA sequence: TGTGCCAGCAGCCCGACAGGAGTCCTTGAAAAACTGTTTTTT.

This chain uses TRBV20-1 with TRBJ2-1; D call uncertain. This CDR3 has 15 amino acids. V was clipped by 0 bases and J by 0 bases, with 9 bases between them. Germline CDR1 reads DFQATT; CDR2 reads SNEGSKA (reference sequence). The CDR3 is CSAREWSGSYNEQFF. For the CDR3, the DNA is TGCAGTGCTAGAGAATGGTCGGGCTCCTACAATGAGCAGTTCTTC.

This clonotype was detected only a few times. The chain is built from TRBV12-3 or TRBV12-4 and TRBJ2-2, with 7 bases matching TRBD1. The CDR3 spans 14 residues. V shed 5 bases, J shed 6 bases, and the junction held 6 bases outside the gene matches. Here the CDR3 reads CASSLSDRAGELFF. The DNA for the CDR3 is TGTGCCAGCAGTCTCTCAGACAGGGCCGGGGAGCTGTTTTTT.

J is TRBJ2-4 and V is TRBV4-3; 7 nucleotides line up with TRBD1. The CDR3 is 15 residues long. The germline gives CDR1 LGHNA, CDR2 YSLEER. V lost 3 bases, J lost 0 bases, and 2 bases stayed unmatched. The CDR3 protein is CASSQNRGAKNIQYF. For the CDR3, the DNA is TGCGCCAGCAGCCAGAACAGGGGAGCCAAAAACATTCAGTACTTC.

The rearrangement joins TRBV5-4 to TRBJ2-3, with a weak D call TRBD2 (6 bases). CDR1 and CDR2 from the germline V gene are SGHNT and YYREEE (reference sequence). The CDR3 is 16 amino acids. The V end was cut by 5 bases, the J end by 2 bases, with 18 bases between. CDR3 bases: TGTGCCAGCAGGGGCCGCCCGGAGGACTACACAGATACGCAGTATTTT. Encoded protein: CASRGRPEDYTDTQYF.

This clonotype showed up just a few times. The chain combines TRBV12-3 or TRBV12-4 with TRBJ1-5; D is unresolved. V lost 1 base, J lost 5 bases, and 9 bases lay in between. The CDR3 runs to 14 residues. The CDR3 reads CASSLGGSDQPQHF. CDR3 nucleotide sequence: TGTGCCAGCAGTTTAGGGGGTTCGGATCAGCCCCAGCATTTT.

V and J are TRBV23-1 and TRBJ2-7, with a tentative D call TRBD2 (6 bases). TRBV23-1 qualifies as an ORF whose function is uncertain. Between the trimmed V and J ends, which lost 7 bases and 5 bases, there was a span of 12 bases. The CDR3 runs 12 residues. The CDR3 loop is CASINWGDEQYF. The CDR3 DNA reads TGCGCCAGCATCAACTGGGGGGACGAGCAGTACTTC.